Described below is a single T cell receptor (beta chain) sequence and its context. What it recognizes is unknown. This entry is derived from a study of response to subunit inactivated influenza vaccine. Whole-study results and caveats: Only a handful of new T cells, the authors suggested, are recruited with each seasonal influenza vaccination.

Trimming cost V 7 bases and J 3 bases; bases outside gene matches: 5. This CDR3 region has 16 residues. The germline V gene has CDR1 MDHEN and CDR2 SYDVKM. TCRdb re-called the RT-PCR reads through MiXCR, storing one row per CDR3 protein. The data contain over 400,000 distinct CDR3 sequences, roughly 13% of them singletons. This material consisted of PBMCs from blood, taken about 6 weeks after vaccination. V gene TRBV28 combines with J gene TRBJ2-1; 14 bases map to TRBD2. The TCR comes from a man in his forties or fifties who received an inactivated influenza vaccine. Written as DNA, the CDR3 is TGTGCCAGCAACGGACTAGCGGGAGGCCTCTACAATGAGCAGTTCTTC. The encoded protein is CASNGLAGGLYNEQFF.